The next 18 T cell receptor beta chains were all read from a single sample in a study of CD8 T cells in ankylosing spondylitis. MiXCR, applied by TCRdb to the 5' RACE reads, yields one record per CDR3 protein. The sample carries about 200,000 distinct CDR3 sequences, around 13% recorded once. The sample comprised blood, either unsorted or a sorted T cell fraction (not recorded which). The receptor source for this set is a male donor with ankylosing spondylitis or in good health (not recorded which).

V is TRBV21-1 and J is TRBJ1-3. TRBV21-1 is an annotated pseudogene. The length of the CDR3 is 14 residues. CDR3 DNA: TGTGCCAGCAGCAGCGAACGATCTGGAAACACCATATATTTT. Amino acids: CASSSERSGNTIYF.

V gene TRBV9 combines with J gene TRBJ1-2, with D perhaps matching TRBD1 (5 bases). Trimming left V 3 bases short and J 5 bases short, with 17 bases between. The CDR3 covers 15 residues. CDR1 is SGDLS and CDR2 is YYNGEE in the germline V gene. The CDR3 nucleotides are TGTGCCAGCAGCGCCACGGGACGGGGCAAATATGGCTACACCTTC. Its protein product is CASSATGRGKYGYTF.

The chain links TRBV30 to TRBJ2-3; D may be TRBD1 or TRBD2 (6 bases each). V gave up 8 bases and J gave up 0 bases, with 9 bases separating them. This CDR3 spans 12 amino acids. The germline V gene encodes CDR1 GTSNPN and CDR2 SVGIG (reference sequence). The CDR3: CAAGGSTDTQYF. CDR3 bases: TGTGCCGCCGGGGGCAGCACAGATACGCAGTATTTT.

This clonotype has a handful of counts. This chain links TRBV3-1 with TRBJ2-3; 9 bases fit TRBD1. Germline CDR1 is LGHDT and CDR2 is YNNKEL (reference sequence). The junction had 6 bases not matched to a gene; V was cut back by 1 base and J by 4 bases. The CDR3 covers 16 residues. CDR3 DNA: TGTGCCAGCAGCCAAGGGGACAGGGTCATCGCAGATACGCAGTATTTT. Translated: CASSQGDRVIADTQYF.

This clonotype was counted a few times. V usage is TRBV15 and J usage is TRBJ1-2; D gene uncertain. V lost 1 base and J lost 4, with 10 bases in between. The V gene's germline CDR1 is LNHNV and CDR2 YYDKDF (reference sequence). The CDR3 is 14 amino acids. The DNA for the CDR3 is TGTGCCACCAGCAGAGCAAACCAGGCCTATGGCTACACCTTC. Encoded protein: CATSRANQAYGYTF.

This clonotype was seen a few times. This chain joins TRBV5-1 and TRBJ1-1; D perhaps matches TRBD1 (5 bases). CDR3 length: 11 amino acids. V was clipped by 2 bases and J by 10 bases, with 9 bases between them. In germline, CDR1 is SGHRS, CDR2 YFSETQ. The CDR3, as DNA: TGCGCCAGCAGCTTTCGGGGGAGAGCTTTCTTT. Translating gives CASSFRGRAFF.

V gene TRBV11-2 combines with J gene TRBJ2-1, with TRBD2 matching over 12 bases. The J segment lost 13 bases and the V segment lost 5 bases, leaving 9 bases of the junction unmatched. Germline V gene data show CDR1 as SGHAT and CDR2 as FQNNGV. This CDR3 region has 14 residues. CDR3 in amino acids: CASSEGSLAGGQFF. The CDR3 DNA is TGTGCCAGCAGCGAAGGGTCACTAGCGGGGGGCCAGTTCTTC.

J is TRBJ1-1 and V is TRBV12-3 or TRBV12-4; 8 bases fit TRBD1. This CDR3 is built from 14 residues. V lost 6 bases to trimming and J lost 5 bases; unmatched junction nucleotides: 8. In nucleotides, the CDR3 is TGTGCCAGCAGCCACGGACAGGGATGGACTGAAGCTTTCTTT. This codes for CASSHGQGWTEAFF.

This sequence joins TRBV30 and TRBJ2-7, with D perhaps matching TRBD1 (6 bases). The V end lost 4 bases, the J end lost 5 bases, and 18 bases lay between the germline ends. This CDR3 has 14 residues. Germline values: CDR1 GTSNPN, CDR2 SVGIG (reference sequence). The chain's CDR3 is CAWTPTGYLDEQYF. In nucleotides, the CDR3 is TGTGCCTGGACCCCGACAGGCTACCTAGACGAGCAGTACTTC.

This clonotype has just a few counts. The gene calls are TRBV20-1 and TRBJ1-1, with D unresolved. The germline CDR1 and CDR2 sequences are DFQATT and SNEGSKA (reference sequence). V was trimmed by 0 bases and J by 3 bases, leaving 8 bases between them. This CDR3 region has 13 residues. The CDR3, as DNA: TGCAGTGCTAGAGATCGCAGTGACACTGAAGCTTTCTTT. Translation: CSARDRSDTEAFF.

CDR3 residues: CASSKRCKGEQYF. Written as DNA, the CDR3 is TGTGCCAGCAGCAAAAGGTGTAAGGGAGAGCAGTACTTC. J is TRBJ2-7 and V is TRBV21-1. TRBV21-1 represents a pseudogene. The CDR3 is 13 amino acids.

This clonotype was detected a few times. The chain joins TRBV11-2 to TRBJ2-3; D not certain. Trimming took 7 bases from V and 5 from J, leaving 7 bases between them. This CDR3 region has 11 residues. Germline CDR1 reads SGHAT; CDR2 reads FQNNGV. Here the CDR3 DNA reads TGTGCCAGCATCCTGGGAGATACGCAGTATTTT. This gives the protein CASILGDTQYF. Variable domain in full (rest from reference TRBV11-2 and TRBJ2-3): EAGVAQSPRYKIIEKRQSVAFWCNPISGHATLYWYQQILGQGPKLLIQFQNNGVVDDSQLPKDRFSAERLKGVDSTLKIQPAKLEDSAVYLCASILGDTQYFGPGTRLTVL.

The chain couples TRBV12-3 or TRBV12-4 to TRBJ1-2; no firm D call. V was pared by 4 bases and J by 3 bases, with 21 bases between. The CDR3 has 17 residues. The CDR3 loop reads CASSSETLGERHYGYTF. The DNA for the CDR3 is TGTGCCAGCAGTTCCGAAACCCTTGGGGAGAGACACTATGGCTACACCTTC.

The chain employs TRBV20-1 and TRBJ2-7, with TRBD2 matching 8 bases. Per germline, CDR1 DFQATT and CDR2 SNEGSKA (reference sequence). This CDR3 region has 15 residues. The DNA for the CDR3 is TGCAGCCACGCGGTTTTAGCGGGGAGTACCTACGAGCAGTACTTC. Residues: CSHAVLAGSTYEQYF.

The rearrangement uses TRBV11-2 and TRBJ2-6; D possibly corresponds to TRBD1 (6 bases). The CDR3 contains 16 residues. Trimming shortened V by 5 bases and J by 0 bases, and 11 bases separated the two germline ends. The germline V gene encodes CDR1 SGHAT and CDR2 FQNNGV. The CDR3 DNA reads TGTGCCAGCAGCCGACAGGCCCCCTCTGGGGCCAACGTCCTGACTTTC. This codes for CASSRQAPSGANVLTF. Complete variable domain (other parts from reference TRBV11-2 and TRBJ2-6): EAGVAQSPRYKIIEKRQSVAFWCNPISGHATLYWYQQILGQGPKLLIQFQNNGVVDDSQLPKDRFSAERLKGVDSTLKIQPAKLEDSAVYLCASSRQAPSGANVLTFGAGSRLTVL.

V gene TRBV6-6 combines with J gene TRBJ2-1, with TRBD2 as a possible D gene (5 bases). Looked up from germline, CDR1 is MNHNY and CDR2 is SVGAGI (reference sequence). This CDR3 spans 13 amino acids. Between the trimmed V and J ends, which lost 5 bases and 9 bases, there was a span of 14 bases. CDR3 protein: CASSPTEGGEQFF. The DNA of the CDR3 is TGTGCCAGCAGTCCTACCGAGGGTGGTGAGCAGTTCTTC.

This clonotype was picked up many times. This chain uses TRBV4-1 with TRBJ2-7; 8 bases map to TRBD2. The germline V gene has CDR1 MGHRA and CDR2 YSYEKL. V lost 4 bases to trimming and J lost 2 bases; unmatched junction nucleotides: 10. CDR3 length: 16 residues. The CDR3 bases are TGCGCCAGCAGCCCCCAGCCTCACGGGGGGGCCTACGAGCAGTACTTC. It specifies CASSPQPHGGAYEQYF.

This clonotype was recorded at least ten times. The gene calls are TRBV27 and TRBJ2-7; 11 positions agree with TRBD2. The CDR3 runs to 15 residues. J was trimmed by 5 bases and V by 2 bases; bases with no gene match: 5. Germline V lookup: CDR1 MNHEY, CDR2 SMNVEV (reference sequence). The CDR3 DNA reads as TGTGCCAGCAGTTTAGGGACTAGCGGTTCCGACGAGCAGTACTTC. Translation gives CASSLGTSGSDEQYF.